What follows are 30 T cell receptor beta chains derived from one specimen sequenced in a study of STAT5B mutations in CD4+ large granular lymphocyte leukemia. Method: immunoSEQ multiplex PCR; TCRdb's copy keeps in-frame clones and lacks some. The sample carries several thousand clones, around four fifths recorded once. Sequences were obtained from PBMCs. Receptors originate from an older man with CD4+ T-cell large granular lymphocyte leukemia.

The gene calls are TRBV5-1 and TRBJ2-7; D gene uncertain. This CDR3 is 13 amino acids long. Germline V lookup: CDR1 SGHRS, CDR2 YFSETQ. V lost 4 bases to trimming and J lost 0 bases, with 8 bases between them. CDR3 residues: CASSLTSSYEQYF. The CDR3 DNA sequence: TGCGCCAGCAGCCTGACATCCTCCTACGAGCAGTACTTC.

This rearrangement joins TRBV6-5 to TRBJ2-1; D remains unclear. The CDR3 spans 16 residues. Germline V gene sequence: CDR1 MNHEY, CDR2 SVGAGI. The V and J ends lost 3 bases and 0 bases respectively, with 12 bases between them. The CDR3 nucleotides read TGTGCCAGCAGTTATACTGAGACCAGCTCCTACAATGAGCAGTTCTTC. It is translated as CASSYTETSSYNEQFF.

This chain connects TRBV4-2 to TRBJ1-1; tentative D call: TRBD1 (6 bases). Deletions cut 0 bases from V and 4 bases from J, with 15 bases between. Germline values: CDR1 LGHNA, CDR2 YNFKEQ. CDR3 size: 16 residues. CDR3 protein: CASSQEKGVVTTEAFF. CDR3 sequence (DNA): TGTGCCAGCAGCCAAGAAAAGGGGGTGGTGACCACTGAAGCTTTCTTT.

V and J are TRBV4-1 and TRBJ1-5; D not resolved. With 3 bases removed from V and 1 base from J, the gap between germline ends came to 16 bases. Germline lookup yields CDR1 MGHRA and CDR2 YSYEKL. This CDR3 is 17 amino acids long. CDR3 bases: TGCGCCAGCAGCCAGGAGGGAAACCAGTTGAGCAATCAGCCCCAGCATTTT. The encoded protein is CASSQEGNQLSNQPQHF.

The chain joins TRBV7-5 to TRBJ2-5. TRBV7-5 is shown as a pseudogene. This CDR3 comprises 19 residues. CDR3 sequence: CARSLRPPPERRFQETQYF. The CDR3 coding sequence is TGTGCCAGAAGCCTACGACCTCCGCCGGAACGCCGGTTCCAAGAGACCCAGTACTTC.

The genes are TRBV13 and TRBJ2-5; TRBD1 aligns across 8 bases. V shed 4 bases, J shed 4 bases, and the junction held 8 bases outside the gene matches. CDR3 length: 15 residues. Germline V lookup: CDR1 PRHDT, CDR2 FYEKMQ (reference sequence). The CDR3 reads CASSSETGVRETQYF. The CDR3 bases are TGTGCCAGCAGCTCGGAGACAGGGGTTCGAGAGACCCAGTACTTC.

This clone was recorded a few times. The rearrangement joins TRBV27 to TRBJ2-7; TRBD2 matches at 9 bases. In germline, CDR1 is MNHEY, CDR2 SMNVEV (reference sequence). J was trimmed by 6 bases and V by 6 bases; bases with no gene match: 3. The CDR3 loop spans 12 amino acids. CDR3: CASRGLASEQYF. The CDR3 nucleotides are TGTGCCAGCAGGGGACTAGCTTCCGAGCAGTACTTC.

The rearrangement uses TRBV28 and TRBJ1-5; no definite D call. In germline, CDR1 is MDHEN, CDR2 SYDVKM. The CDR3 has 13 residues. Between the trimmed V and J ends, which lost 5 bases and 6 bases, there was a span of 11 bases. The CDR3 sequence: CASSLRVGQPQHF. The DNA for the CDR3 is TGTGCCAGCAGTCTACGGGTAGGTCAGCCCCAGCATTTT.

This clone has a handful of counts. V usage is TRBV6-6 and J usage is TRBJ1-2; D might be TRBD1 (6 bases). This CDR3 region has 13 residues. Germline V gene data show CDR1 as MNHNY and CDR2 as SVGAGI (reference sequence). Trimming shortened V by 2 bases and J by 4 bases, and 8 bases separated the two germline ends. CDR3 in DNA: TGTGCCAGCAGTTACAGAGGGGGCTATGGCTACACCTTC. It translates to CASSYRGGYGYTF.

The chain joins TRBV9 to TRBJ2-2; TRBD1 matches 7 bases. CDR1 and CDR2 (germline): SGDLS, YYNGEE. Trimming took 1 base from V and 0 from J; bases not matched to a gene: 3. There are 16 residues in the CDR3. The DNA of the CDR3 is TGTGCCAGCAGCGTATCTGACAGGGCGAACACCGGGGAGCTGTTTTTT. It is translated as CASSVSDRANTGELFF.

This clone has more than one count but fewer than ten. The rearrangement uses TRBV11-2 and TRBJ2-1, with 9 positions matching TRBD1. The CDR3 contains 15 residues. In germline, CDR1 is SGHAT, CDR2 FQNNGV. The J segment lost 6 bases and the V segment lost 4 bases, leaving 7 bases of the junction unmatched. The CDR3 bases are TGTGCCAGCAGCTCAGTGGCGGGACAGGGCAATGAGCAGTTCTTC. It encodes CASSSVAGQGNEQFF.

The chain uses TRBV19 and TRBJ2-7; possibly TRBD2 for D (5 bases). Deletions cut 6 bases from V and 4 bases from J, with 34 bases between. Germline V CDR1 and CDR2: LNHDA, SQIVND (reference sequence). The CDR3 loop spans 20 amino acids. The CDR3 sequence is CASSKMSPSRPGYSLYEQYF. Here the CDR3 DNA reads TGTGCCAGTAGCAAAATGTCCCCCTCGCGCCCGGGGTATTCCCTGTACGAGCAGTACTTC.

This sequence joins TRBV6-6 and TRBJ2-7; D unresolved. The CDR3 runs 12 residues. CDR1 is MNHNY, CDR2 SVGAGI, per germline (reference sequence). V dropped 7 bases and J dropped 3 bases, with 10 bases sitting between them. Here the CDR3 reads CASMENFYEQYF. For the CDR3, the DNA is TGTGCCAGCATGGAAAATTTCTACGAGCAGTACTTC.

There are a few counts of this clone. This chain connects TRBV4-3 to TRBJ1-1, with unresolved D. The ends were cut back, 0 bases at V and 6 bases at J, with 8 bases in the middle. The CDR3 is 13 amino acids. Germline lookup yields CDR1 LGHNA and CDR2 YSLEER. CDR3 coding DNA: TGCGCCAGCAGCCAAGATCGACTAGCTGAAGCTTTCTTT. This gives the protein CASSQDRLAEAFF.

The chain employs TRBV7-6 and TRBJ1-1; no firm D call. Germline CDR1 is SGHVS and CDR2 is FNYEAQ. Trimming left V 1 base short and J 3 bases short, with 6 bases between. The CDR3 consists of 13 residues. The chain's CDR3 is CASSLGPHTEAFF. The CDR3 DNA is TGTGCCAGCAGCTTAGGGCCACACACTGAAGCTTTCTTT.

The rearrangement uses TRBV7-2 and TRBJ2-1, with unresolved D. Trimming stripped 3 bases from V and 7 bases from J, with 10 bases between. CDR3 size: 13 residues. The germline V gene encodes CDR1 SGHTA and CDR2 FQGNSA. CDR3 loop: CASSLTSVNEQFF. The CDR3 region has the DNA TGTGCCAGCAGCTTGACTTCGGTGAATGAGCAGTTCTTC. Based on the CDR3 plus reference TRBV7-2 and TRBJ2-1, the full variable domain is GAGVSQSPSNKVTEKGKDVELRCDPISGHTALYWYRQSLGQGLEFLIYFQGNSAPDKSGLPSDRFSAERTGGSVSTLTIQRTQQEDSAVYLCASSLTSVNEQFFGPGTRLTVL.

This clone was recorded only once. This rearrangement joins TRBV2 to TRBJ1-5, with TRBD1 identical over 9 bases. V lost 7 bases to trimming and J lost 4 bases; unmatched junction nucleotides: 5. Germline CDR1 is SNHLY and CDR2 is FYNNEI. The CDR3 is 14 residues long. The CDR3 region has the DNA TGTGCCAGCAAGACAGGGGGAAAAAATCAGCCCCAGCATTTT. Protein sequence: CASKTGGKNQPQHF. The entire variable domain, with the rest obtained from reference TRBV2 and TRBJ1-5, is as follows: EPEVTQTPSHQVTQMGQEVILRCVPISNHLYFYWYRQILGQKVEFLVSFYNNEISEKSEIFDDQFSVERPDGSNFTLKIRSTKLEDSAMYFCASKTGGKNQPQHFGDGTRLSIL.

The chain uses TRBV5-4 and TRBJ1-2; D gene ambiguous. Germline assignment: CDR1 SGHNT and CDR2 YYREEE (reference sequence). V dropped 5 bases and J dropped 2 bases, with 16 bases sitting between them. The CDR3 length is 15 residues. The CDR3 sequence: CASRSPGSLNYGYTF. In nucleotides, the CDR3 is TGTGCCAGCAGGTCACCAGGTTCCCTCAACTATGGCTACACCTTC.

CDR3 nucleotides: TGTGCCAGCAGTGAAACCCACCCCTCGACAGACAATAGCAATCAGCCCCAGCATTTT. Its translation: CASSETHPSTDNSNQPQHF. The rearrangement links TRBV2 to TRBJ1-5, with D possibly being TRBD1 (5 bases). The CDR3 is 19 amino acids. Trimming removed 2 bases from V and 0 bases from J, with 20 bases in between. CDR1 is SNHLY and CDR2 is FYNNEI in the germline V gene.

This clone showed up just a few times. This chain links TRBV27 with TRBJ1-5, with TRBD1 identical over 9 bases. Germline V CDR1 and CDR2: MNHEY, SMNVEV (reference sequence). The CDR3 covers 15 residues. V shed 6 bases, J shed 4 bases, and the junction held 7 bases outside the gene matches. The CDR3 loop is CASRAGTGSNQPQHF. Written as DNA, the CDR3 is TGTGCCAGCAGGGCCGGGACAGGGTCAAATCAGCCCCAGCATTTT.

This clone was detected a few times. Here the CDR3 reads CASWDRAQLSNQPQHF. DNA of the CDR3: TGTGCCAGTTGGGACAGGGCTCAGTTGAGCAATCAGCCCCAGCATTTT. This chain links TRBV19 with TRBJ1-5, with 9 bases that match TRBD1. Germline-derived CDR1 and CDR2 are LNHDA and SQIVND (reference sequence). The CDR3 runs 16 residues. Losses at the gene ends were 8 bases for V and 1 base for J; bases not matched to a gene: 9.

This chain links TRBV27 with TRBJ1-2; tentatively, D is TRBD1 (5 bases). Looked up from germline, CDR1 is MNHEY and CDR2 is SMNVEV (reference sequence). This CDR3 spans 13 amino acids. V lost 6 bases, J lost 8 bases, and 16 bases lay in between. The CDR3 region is CASSLWGESGYTF. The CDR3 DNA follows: TGTGCCAGCAGCCTATGGGGGGAATCGGGCTACACCTTC.

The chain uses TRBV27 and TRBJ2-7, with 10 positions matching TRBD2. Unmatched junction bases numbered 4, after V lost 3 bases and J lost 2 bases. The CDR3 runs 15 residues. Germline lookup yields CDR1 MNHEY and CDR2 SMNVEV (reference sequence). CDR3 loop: CASSFRTSGTYEQYF. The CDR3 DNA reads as TGTGCCAGCAGTTTCAGGACTAGCGGAACCTACGAGCAGTACTTC.

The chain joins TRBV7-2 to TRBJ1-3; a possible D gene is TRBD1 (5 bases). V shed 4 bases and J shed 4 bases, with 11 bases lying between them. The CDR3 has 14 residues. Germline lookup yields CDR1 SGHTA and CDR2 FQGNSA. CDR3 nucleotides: TGTGCCAGCAGCTCTACGGGACGCGGAAACACCATATATTTT. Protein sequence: CASSSTGRGNTIYF.

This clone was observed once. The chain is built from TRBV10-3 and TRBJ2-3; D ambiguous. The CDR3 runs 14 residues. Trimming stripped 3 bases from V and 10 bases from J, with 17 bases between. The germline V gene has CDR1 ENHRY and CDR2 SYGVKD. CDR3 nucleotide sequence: TGTGCCATCAGTGACCGTGACACGGAGCCCCCGCAGTATTTT. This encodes CAISDRDTEPPQYF.

Here the CDR3 DNA reads TGTGCCAGCAGTTACCCGGGCAGGCGAGAAAGTCAGCCCCAGCATTTT. This gives the protein CASSYPGRRESQPQHF. The chain joins TRBV6-5 to TRBJ1-5; unclear D gene. The CDR3 is 16 residues long. Trimming removed 2 bases at V and 6 bases at J, with 17 bases between. CDR1 MNHEY and CDR2 SVGAGI come from the germline V gene.

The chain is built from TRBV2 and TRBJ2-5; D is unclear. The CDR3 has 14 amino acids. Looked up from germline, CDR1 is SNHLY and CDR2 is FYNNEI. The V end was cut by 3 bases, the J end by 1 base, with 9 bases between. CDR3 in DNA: TGTGCCAGCAGTGATAACAGACTCCAAGAGACCCAGTACTTC. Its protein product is CASSDNRLQETQYF.

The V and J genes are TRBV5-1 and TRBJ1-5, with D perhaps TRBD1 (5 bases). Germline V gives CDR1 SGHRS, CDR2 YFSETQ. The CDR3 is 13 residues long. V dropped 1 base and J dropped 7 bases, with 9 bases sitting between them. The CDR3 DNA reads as TGCGCCAGCAGCTTGACAGGTCACCAGCCCCAGCATTTT. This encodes CASSLTGHQPQHF. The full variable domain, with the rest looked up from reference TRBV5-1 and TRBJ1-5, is KAGVTQTPRYLIKTRGQQVTLSCSPISGHRSVSWYQQTPGQGLQFLFEYFSETQRNKGNFPGRFSGRQFSNSRSEMNVSTLELGDSALYLCASSLTGHQPQHFGDGTRLSIL.

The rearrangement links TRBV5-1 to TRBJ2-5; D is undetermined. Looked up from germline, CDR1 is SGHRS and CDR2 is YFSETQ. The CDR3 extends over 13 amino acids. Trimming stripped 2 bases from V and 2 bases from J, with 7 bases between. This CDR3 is CASSFVEQETQYF. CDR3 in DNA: TGCGCCAGCAGCTTCGTAGAGCAAGAGACCCAGTACTTC.

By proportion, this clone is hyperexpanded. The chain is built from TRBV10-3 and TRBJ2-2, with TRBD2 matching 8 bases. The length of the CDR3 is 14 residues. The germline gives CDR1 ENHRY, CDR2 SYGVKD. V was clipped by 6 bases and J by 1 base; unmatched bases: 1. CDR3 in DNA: TGTGCCATCAGGGCGGGGGGGAACACCGGGGAGCTGTTTTTT. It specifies CAIRAGGNTGELFF.